The T cell receptor beta chain under discussion was sequenced for a study of T-cell reconstitution after alpha-beta-depleted transplantation in children. Looked up from germline, CDR1 is SGHRS and CDR2 is YFSETQ. CDR3 length: 16 residues. Trimming removed 4 bases at V and 0 bases at J, with 16 bases between. A TCRbeta library incorporating unique molecular identifiers was prepared. TCRdb ran MiXCR on the PCR reads and lists one entry per CDR3 protein. This table has about 78,000 distinct CDR3 sequences, less than 15% appearing once. The gene calls are TRBV5-1 and TRBJ1-1; tentatively, D is TRBD1 (6 bases). The clonotype was recovered from a male patient aged 2 to 9 who had a stem cell transplant for acute lymphoblastic leukemia, so the T cells may come from the graft donor. The sequencing here drew on PBMCs, mostly from graft donor cells, taken 180 days after TCRalphabeta/CD19-depleted stem cell transplant. CDR3 in amino acids: CASSPGAGVMNTEAFF. The CDR3 DNA reads TGCGCCAGCAGCCCGGGGGCAGGAGTCATGAACACTGAAGCTTTCTTT.